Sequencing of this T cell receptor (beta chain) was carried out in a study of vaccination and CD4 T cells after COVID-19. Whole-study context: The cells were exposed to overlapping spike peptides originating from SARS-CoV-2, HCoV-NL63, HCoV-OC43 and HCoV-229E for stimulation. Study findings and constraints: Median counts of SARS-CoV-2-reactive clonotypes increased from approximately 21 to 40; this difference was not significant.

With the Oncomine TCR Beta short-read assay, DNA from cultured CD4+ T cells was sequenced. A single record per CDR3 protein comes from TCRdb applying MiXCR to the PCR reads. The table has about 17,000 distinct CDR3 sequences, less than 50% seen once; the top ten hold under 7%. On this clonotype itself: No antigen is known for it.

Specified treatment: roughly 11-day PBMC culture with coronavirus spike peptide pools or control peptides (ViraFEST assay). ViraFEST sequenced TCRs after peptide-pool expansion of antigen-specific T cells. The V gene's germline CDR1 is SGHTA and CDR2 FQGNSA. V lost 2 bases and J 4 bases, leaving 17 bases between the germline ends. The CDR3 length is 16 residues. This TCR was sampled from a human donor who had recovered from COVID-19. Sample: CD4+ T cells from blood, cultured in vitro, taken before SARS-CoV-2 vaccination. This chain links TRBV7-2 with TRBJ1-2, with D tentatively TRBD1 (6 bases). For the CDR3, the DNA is TGTGCCAGCAGCTTAACCCACACAGGGTCCAGCTATGGCTACACCTTC. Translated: CASSLTHTGSSYGYTF.